This TCR beta chain is drawn from a study of OX40 agonist ivuxolimab in advanced cancers. This CDR3 contains 15 residues. The germline V gene has CDR1 MGHRA and CDR2 YSYEKL. Trimming removed 6 bases from V and 4 bases from J, with 15 bases in between. The assay was immunoSEQ multiplex PCR, and TCRdb's table has in-frame clones only and misses some. Here the sample spans under 85,000 clones, over 90% being singletons. The receptor comes from an adult with an advanced solid tumor such as melanoma, head and neck, liver or kidney cancer. Sequences were derived from CD4+ or CD8+ T cells sorted from blood, sampled in a trial of the OX40 agonist ivuxolimab. V usage is TRBV4-1 and J usage is TRBJ1-4; D gene uncertain. The CDR3 protein is CASSPGNTLNEKLFF. The CDR3 DNA reads TGCGCCAGCAGTCCAGGAAATACCCTTAATGAAAAACTGTTTTTT.